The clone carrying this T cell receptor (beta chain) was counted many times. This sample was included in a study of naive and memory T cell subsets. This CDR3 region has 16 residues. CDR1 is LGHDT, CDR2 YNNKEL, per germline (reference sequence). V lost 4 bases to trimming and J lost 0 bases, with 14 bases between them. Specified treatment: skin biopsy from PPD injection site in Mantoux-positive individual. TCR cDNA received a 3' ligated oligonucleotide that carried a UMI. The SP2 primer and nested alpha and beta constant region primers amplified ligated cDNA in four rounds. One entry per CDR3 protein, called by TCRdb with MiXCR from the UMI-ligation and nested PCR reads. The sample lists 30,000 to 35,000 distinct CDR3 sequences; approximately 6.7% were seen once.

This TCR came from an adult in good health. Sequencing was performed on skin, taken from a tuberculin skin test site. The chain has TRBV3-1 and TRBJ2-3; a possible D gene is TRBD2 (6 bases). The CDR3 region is CASSLGSGPSTDTQYF. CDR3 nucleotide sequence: TGTGCCAGCAGCCTTGGTAGCGGACCTAGCACAGATACGCAGTATTTT.